The clone carrying this T cell receptor (beta chain) was recorded a few times. Its antigen is not identified. Amplification of TCR beta CDR3 regions was performed using RNA transcripts as template. HTBI primers were employed in a first-round RT-PCR of the TCR CDR3. In TCRdb, the multiplex PCR reads were re-called with MiXCR into one record per CDR3 protein. The sample lists 210,000 or so distinct CDR3 sequences, 15% to 20% occurring once. The V end was cut by 2 bases, the J end by 3 bases, with 7 bases between. CDR1 and CDR2 (germline): SGHTA, FQGNSA. CDR3 length: 13 residues. These data originate in a study of T cells in Graves' hyperthyroidism and ophthalmopathy. Study outcomes and limitations: A model using 13 V-J features told ophthalmopathy apart from stable hyperthyroidism.

Specimen: blood. This clonotype originated in a man aged 45-65 years with Graves' hyperthyroidism. The rearrangement links TRBV7-2 to TRBJ2-5; possible D gene TRBD2, 5 bases. CDR3 bases: TGTGCCAGCAGCTTATTTAGCGAAGAGACCCAGTACTTC. This translates into CASSLFSEETQYF.